Each of the 25 T cell receptor beta chains below was sequenced from the same sample in a study of blood T cell repertoires in COVID-19. Only in-frame clones appear in the TCRdb table, and some are missing; sequencing was by immunoSEQ multiplex PCR. The table records tens of thousands of clones, more than 90% of them present only once. What was sequenced was peripheral blood. The receptors here all came from a man aged 55 to 70 with acute or convalescent COVID-19.

CDR3 nucleotides: TGTGCCAGCAGTCCCGGGAACACGCGCCAGCATTTT. This sequence encodes CASSPGNTRQHF. The V gene is TRBV28, the J gene TRBJ1-5, with D hard to call. The CDR3 covers 12 residues. CDR1 MDHEN and CDR2 SYDVKM come from the germline V gene. V was clipped by 5 bases and J by 12 bases, with 14 bases between them. The full variable domain, its missing parts supplied by reference TRBV28 and TRBJ1-5, is DVKVTQSSRYLVKRTGEKVFLECVQDMDHENMFWYRQDPGLGLRLIYFSYDVKMKEKGDIPEGYSVSREKKERFSLILESASTNQTSMYLCASSPGNTRQHFGDGTRLSIL.

The chain carries TRBV5-4 and TRBJ2-5; the D is unclear. Trimming took off 0 bases at V and 2 bases at J, with 11 bases between the two ends. The CDR3 has 15 amino acids. CDR1 and CDR2 (germline): SGHNT, YYREEE (reference sequence). The CDR3 reads CASSLARNGQETQYF. DNA for the CDR3: TGTGCCAGCAGCTTGGCCAGGAATGGGCAAGAGACCCAGTACTTC.

The chain's CDR3 is CASSSLAGVFGGELFF. The CDR3 DNA reads as TGTGCCAGCAGTTCCCTAGCGGGAGTCTTCGGCGGGGAGCTGTTTTTT. The chain has TRBV6-2 or TRBV6-3 and TRBJ2-2; 10 bases fit TRBD2. The CDR3 totals 16 residues. The germline V gene encodes CDR1 MNHEY and CDR2 SVGEGT. Germline trimming cut 4 bases from V and 7 bases from J; bases unmatched to any gene: 9.

Details on this clone: One end of the junction varies from germline; a read error may be responsible. J is TRBJ2-3 and V is TRBV5-1, with 14 bases fitting TRBD2. The CDR3 is 21 amino acids. Germline V gene data show CDR1 as SGHRS and CDR2 as YFSETQ. CDR3 sequence: CASNLETYRLAGGPSGDTQYF. DNA for the CDR3: TGCGCCAGCAACTTGGAGACCTACCGACTAGCGGGAGGGCCCTCGGGAGATACGCAGTATTTT.

The chain joins TRBV30 to TRBJ1-2; D unresolved. V lost 0 bases and J lost 2, with 16 bases in between. The CDR3 covers 16 residues. Germline CDR1 is GTSNPN and CDR2 is SVGIG (reference sequence). The CDR3 protein is CAWSVGRLSRNYGYTF. The CDR3 nucleotides read TGTGCCTGGAGTGTAGGGAGGCTGTCAAGGAACTATGGCTACACCTTC.

The J gene is TRBJ2-1, the V gene TRBV5-1, with 7 bases lining up with TRBD1. V was clipped by 4 bases and J by 4 bases; unmatched bases: 8. There are 15 residues in the CDR3. Per germline, CDR1 SGHRS and CDR2 YFSETQ. Here the CDR3 DNA reads TGCGCCAGCAGCCCGACGGGGACAGAATACAATGAGCAGTTCTTC. Translating it yields CASSPTGTEYNEQFF.

The chain couples TRBV30 to TRBJ2-7; D not certain. V lost 2 bases and J 5 bases, leaving 7 bases between the germline ends. The CDR3 totals 11 residues. Germline CDR1 and CDR2: GTSNPN and SVGIG (reference sequence). The chain's CDR3 is CAWSFENEQYF. CDR3 nucleotide sequence: TGTGCCTGGAGTTTTGAGAACGAGCAGTACTTC.

This chain connects TRBV20-1 to TRBJ2-2; TRBD2 aligns across 10 bases. The CDR3 consists of 16 residues. The germline V gene encodes CDR1 DFQATT and CDR2 SNEGSKA (reference sequence). V dropped 3 bases and J dropped 3; count of bases not matched to a gene: 7. The CDR3 nucleotides are TGCAGTGCTAGTACGGGGACTAGCGCAGACACCGGGGAGCTGTTTTTT. Its protein product is CSASTGTSADTGELFF.

The chain joins TRBV18 to TRBJ2-1; D remains unclear. V lost 0 bases and J 4 bases, leaving 10 bases between the germline ends. Germline V CDR1 and CDR2: KGHSH, LQKENI. The CDR3 totals 15 residues. CDR3 sequence: CASSPPNGFYNEQFF. As DNA, the CDR3 is TGTGCCAGCTCACCACCGAACGGGTTTTACAATGAGCAGTTCTTC.

The chain links TRBV6-6 to TRBJ2-3; D is possibly TRBD2 (6 bases). Germline V gene data show CDR1 as MNHNY and CDR2 as SVGAGI (reference sequence). Trimming removed 6 bases from V and 0 bases from J, with 16 bases in between. The CDR3 has 16 residues. CDR3: CASSKGGGVSTDTQYF. CDR3 nucleotides: TGTGCCAGCAGCAAGGGTGGCGGGGTTAGCACAGATACGCAGTATTTT.

V usage is TRBV9 and J usage is TRBJ1-3, with D perhaps TRBD1 (6 bases). The CDR3 covers 14 residues. Trimming removed 1 base from V and 4 bases from J, with 9 bases in between. CDR1 SGDLS and CDR2 YYNGEE come from the germline V gene. CDR3 loop: CASSVTGQGNTIYF. The CDR3 nucleotides read TGTGCCAGCAGCGTAACAGGGCAGGGAAACACCATATATTTT.

The chain has TRBV6-5 and TRBJ1-4; 12 bases map to TRBD1. This CDR3 has 15 amino acids. The junction had 4 bases not matched to a gene; V was cut back by 8 bases and J by 3 bases. The V gene's germline CDR1 is MNHEY and CDR2 SVGAGI. CDR3 region: CASGDRGLANEKLFF. CDR3 nucleotides: TGTGCCAGCGGGGACAGGGGGCTCGCTAATGAAAAACTGTTTTTT.

The gene calls are TRBV30 and TRBJ2-1, with TRBD2 matching over 10 bases. Unmatched junction bases numbered 5, after V lost 1 base and J lost 8 bases. This CDR3 comprises 14 residues. The germline CDR1 and CDR2 sequences are GTSNPN and SVGIG (reference sequence). As DNA, the CDR3 is TGTGCCTGGAGTGGTCTAGCGGGAGAGTATGAGCAGTTCTTC. Amino acids: CAWSGLAGEYEQFF.

V and J are TRBV5-6 and TRBJ1-2; 9 bases map to TRBD1. Germline loops: CDR1 SGHDT, CDR2 YYEEEE. V was clipped by 6 bases and J by 4 bases; unmatched bases: 7. The CDR3 spans 14 residues. CDR3 in DNA: TGTGCCAGCAACCCTACAGGGGGCGGCTATGGCTACACCTTC. This gives the protein CASNPTGGGYGYTF.

V gene TRBV11-3 combines with J gene TRBJ2-3; D gene uncertain. The CDR3 is 15 amino acids. The V and J ends lost 5 bases and 2 bases respectively, with 14 bases between them. Germline CDR1 reads SGHNT; CDR2 reads YENEEA. CDR3 DNA: TGTGCCAGCAGCCGCTTAGGTACAGTCACAGATACGCAGTATTTT. Protein: CASSRLGTVTDTQYF.

The J gene is TRBJ2-3, the V gene TRBV5-1; D might be TRBD2 (5 bases). The V end lost 4 bases, the J end lost 5 bases, and 14 bases lay between the germline ends. The CDR3 contains 14 residues. CDR1 SGHRS and CDR2 YFSETQ come from the germline V gene. CDR3 residues: CASSPRAEVDTQYF. CDR3 DNA: TGCGCCAGCAGCCCGAGGGCCGAGGTAGATACGCAGTATTTT. Full variable domain (outside the CDR3, taken from reference TRBV5-1 and TRBJ2-3): KAGVTQTPRYLIKTRGQQVTLSCSPISGHRSVSWYQQTPGQGLQFLFEYFSETQRNKGNFPGRFSGRQFSNSRSEMNVSTLELGDSALYLCASSPRAEVDTQYFGPGTRLTVL.

The CDR3 sequence: CASTRAGPNTEAFF. CDR3 DNA: TGTGCCAGCACCAGGGCAGGGCCGAACACTGAAGCTTTCTTT. The V gene is TRBV6-5, the J gene TRBJ1-1; the D gene is possibly TRBD1 (5 bases). Between the trimmed V and J ends, which lost 7 bases and 1 base, there was a span of 13 bases. The CDR3 loop spans 14 amino acids. Germline values: CDR1 MNHEY, CDR2 SVGAGI.

DNA of the CDR3: TGTGCCAGCAGCCAATCCAGGGGGGCTGGTGAGCAGTTCTTC. Protein sequence: CASSQSRGAGEQFF. This chain links TRBV3-1 (or the pseudogene TRBV3-2) with TRBJ2-1; possible D gene TRBD1, 7 bases. Per the germline V gene, CDR1 is LGHDT and CDR2 is YNNKEL (reference sequence). This CDR3 has 14 amino acids. Trimming pared 2 bases from V and 9 bases from J, leaving 14 bases between.

V usage is TRBV18 and J usage is TRBJ1-3, with D perhaps TRBD1 (5 bases). V gave up 3 bases and J gave up 4 bases, with 10 bases separating them. This CDR3 spans 14 amino acids. Germline V gene lookup returns CDR1 KGHSH and CDR2 LQKENI. In nucleotides, the CDR3 is TGTGCCAGCTCACCGAGCAGGGCCGGAAACACCATATATTTT. This gives the protein CASSPSRAGNTIYF.

V gene TRBV7-2 combines with J gene TRBJ1-4, with D unclear. CDR1 and CDR2 from the germline V gene are SGHTA and FQGNSA. Trimming removed 2 bases from V and 4 bases from J, with 11 bases in between. This CDR3 has 15 amino acids. Here the CDR3 reads CASSLWWGGNEKLFF. The CDR3 DNA follows: TGTGCCAGCAGCTTATGGTGGGGAGGTAATGAAAAACTGTTTTTT.

V usage is TRBV27 and J usage is TRBJ1-1; D is possibly TRBD1 (6 bases). The CDR3 loop spans 15 amino acids. From germline, CDR1 is MNHEY and CDR2 SMNVEV (reference sequence). Trimming shortened V by 6 bases and J by 5 bases, and 19 bases separated the two germline ends. Written as DNA, the CDR3 is TGTGCCAGCAGCGGCTTACCAGGGGCTAGGACTGAAGCTTTCTTT. This sequence encodes CASSGLPGARTEAFF.

This chain connects TRBV6-6 to TRBJ2-7; weak D call: TRBD2 (7 bases). The ends were cut back, 0 bases at V and 7 bases at J, with 19 bases in the middle. From germline, CDR1 is MNHNY and CDR2 SVGAGI (reference sequence). The CDR3 has 16 amino acids. CDR3 in amino acids: CASSYSKNRKGGEQYF. CDR3 sequence (DNA): TGTGCCAGCAGTTACTCGAAGAACCGAAAGGGGGGGGAGCAGTACTTC.

The chain links TRBV7-3 to TRBJ2-7; no firm D call. Germline V gene data show CDR1 as SGHTA and CDR2 as FQGTGA. This CDR3 contains 15 residues. Deletions cut 0 bases from V and 2 bases from J, with 11 bases between. This CDR3 is CASSLTGLETYEQYF. CDR3 DNA sequence: TGTGCCAGCAGCTTAACGGGTCTGGAGACCTACGAGCAGTACTTC.

The rearrangement uses TRBV19 and TRBJ1-1, with 7 bases identical to TRBD1. Germline V gives CDR1 LNHDA, CDR2 SQIVND (reference sequence). Losses at the gene ends were 0 bases for V and 3 bases for J; bases not matched to a gene: 4. The CDR3 has 15 residues. This CDR3 reads CASSIDPGGYTEAFF. The CDR3 DNA reads as TGTGCCAGTAGTATAGACCCAGGGGGATACACTGAAGCTTTCTTT.

A single count supports this clone. The chain joins TRBV2 to TRBJ2-1, with TRBD2 identical over 8 bases. Trimming removed 5 bases from V and 6 bases from J; junction bases left unmatched: 6. CDR1 and CDR2 (germline): SNHLY, FYNNEI. The CDR3 is made up of 14 amino acids. CDR3 sequence (DNA): TGTGCCAGCAGTAAAAACGCGGGAGGCAATGAGCAGTTCTTC. Translation gives CASSKNAGGNEQFF.